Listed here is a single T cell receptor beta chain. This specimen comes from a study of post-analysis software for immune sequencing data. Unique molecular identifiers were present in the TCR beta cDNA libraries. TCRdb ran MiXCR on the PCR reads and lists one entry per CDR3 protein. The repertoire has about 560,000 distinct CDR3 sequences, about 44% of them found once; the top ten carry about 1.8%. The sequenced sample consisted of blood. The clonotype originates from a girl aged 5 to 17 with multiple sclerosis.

In nucleotides, the CDR3 is TGTGCCAGCAGCTTTCACCAGCCCACAGATACGCAGTATTTT. Amino acid sequence: CASSFHQPTDTQYF. The rearrangement links TRBV7-9 to TRBJ2-3, with D uncertain. Trimming cost V 3 bases and J 2 bases, with 9 bases left between them. CDR3 length: 14 amino acids. The germline CDR1 and CDR2 sequences are SEHNR and FQNEAQ (reference sequence). Complete variable domain (other parts from reference TRBV7-9 and TRBJ2-3): DTGVSQNPRHKITKRGQNVTFRCDPISEHNRLYWYRQTLGQGPEFLTYFQNEAQLEKSRLLSDRFSAERPKGSFSTLEIQRTEQGDSAMYLCASSFHQPTDTQYFGPGTRLTVL.